The 19 T cell receptor beta chains reported below all come from one sample, sequenced in a study of blood T cell repertoires in COVID-19. Clones were sequenced by immunoSEQ multiplex PCR, and TCRdb holds only the in-frame ones, with some missing. This repertoire shows 90,000 to 100,000 clones, roughly 84% found once; its top ten account for just under 25%. The sequenced material came from peripheral blood. Source of these receptors: a man aged 60 to 75 with acute or convalescent COVID-19.

The chain links TRBV5-1 to TRBJ1-2, with D maybe TRBD1 (5 bases). CDR3 length: 14 amino acids. Germline V gives CDR1 SGHRS, CDR2 YFSETQ. Between the trimmed V and J ends, which lost 5 bases and 4 bases, there was a span of 15 bases. The DNA for the CDR3 is TGCGCCAGCAGGTCCGGAGGGGCGCTCTATGGCTACACCTTC. Its translation: CASRSGGALYGYTF.

The chain uses TRBV2 and TRBJ2-3, with D possibly matching TRBD2 (6 bases). The V and J ends lost 3 bases and 4 bases respectively, with 17 bases between them. The germline V gene has CDR1 SNHLY and CDR2 FYNNEI. The CDR3 loop spans 16 amino acids. DNA for the CDR3: TGTGCCAGCAGTGAGGGAACAGGAGGGCGGGCAGATACGCAGTATTTT. Protein: CASSEGTGGRADTQYF.

As for this clone: Other DNA variants within this sample encode the same CDR3. The V and J genes are TRBV7-8 and TRBJ1-1, with D perhaps TRBD1 (6 bases). Germline CDR1 is SGHVS and CDR2 is FQNEAQ. The V end was cut by 1 base, the J end by 1 base, with 7 bases between. The CDR3 totals 14 residues. The CDR3: CASSLVQGNTEAFF. The CDR3 bases are TGTGCCAGCAGCTTAGTACAGGGGAACACTGAAGCTTTCTTT. Full variable domain (outside the CDR3, taken from reference TRBV7-8 and TRBJ1-1): GAGVSQSPRYKVAKRGQDVALRCDPISGHVSLFWYQQALGQGPEFLTYFQNEAQLDKSGLPSDRFFAERPEGSVSTLKIQRTQQEDSAVYLCASSLVQGNTEAFFGQGTRLTVV.

The chain recombines TRBV28 with TRBJ2-5, with D perhaps TRBD1 (5 bases). Trimming removed 5 bases at V and 1 base at J, with 14 bases between. The V gene's germline CDR1 is MDHEN and CDR2 SYDVKM. The CDR3 is 15 amino acids. The DNA of the CDR3 is TGTGCCAGCAGTCGTCCTGGGGCAGCCCAAGAGACCCAGTACTTC. Encoded protein: CASSRPGAAQETQYF.

The V and J genes are TRBV7-8 and TRBJ2-5; 13 bases fit TRBD2. The J segment lost 2 bases and the V segment lost 6 bases, leaving 9 bases of the junction unmatched. The length of the CDR3 is 17 residues. Germline-derived CDR1 and CDR2 are SGHVS and FQNEAQ. The chain's CDR3 is CASSHRLAGGLQETQYF. Written as DNA, the CDR3 is TGTGCCAGCAGTCATCGACTAGCGGGGGGATTGCAAGAGACCCAGTACTTC.

In regard to this clone: This likely comes from a read error, as the CDR3 has no conserved phenylalanine or tryptophan at its end. The V call is TRBV2, the J call TRBJ2-7, with D perhaps TRBD1 or TRBD2 (5 bases each). This CDR3 is 10 amino acids long. Germline CDR1 and CDR2: SNHLY and FYNNEI. Trimming left V 4 bases short and J 9 bases short, with 7 bases between. CDR3 sequence (DNA): TGTGCCAGCAGTGCGAGGGGGCAGTACGCC. Its translation is CASSARGQYA.

The chain carries TRBV28 and TRBJ2-1; the match to TRBD1 covers 9 bases. This CDR3 contains 15 residues. Trimming cost V 6 bases and J 5 bases; bases outside gene matches: 8. CDR1 MDHEN and CDR2 SYDVKM come from the germline V gene. The CDR3 sequence: CASRPRDRVNNEQFF. In nucleotides, the CDR3 is TGTGCCAGCAGGCCCCGGGACAGGGTCAACAATGAGCAGTTCTTC.

The chain employs TRBV6-2 or TRBV6-3 and TRBJ1-2, with TRBD1 matching over 7 bases. The V gene end was trimmed by 6 bases and the J gene end by 3 bases; junction bases not matched to a gene: 7. CDR3 size: 14 residues. In germline, CDR1 is MNHEY, CDR2 SVGEGT. CDR3 loop: CASSEQGFDYGYTF. The CDR3 DNA reads as TGTGCCAGCAGCGAACAGGGGTTCGACTATGGCTACACCTTC.

This clone was picked up one time. DNA for the CDR3: TGTGCCAGCACCCCTCGGGGGAGGGACACCGGGGAGCTGTTTTTT. It encodes CASTPRGRDTGELFF. The chain joins TRBV9 to TRBJ2-2, with 7 positions matching TRBD2. With V trimmed by 6 bases and J by 3 bases, 8 bases remained unmatched. From germline, CDR1 is SGDLS and CDR2 YYNGEE. The CDR3 consists of 15 residues.

This clone has just a few counts. This chain links TRBV11-3 with TRBJ1-2, with 8 bases identical to TRBD1. V shed 0 bases and J 8 bases; nucleotides not matched to a gene: 11. The CDR3 sequence is 16 residues long. In germline, CDR1 is SGHNT, CDR2 YENEEA. DNA for the CDR3: TGTGCCAGCAGCTTAGATCTTCGGGACAGGAGGGCGGGCTACACCTTC. Amino acids: CASSLDLRDRRAGYTF.

This chain links TRBV29-1 with TRBJ2-3, with no clear D. The CDR3 runs 15 residues. V was cut by 2 bases and J by 2 bases, with 14 bases left in between. CDR1 and CDR2 from the germline V gene are SQVTM and ANQGSEA. CDR3 residues: CSVEYTEMVTDTQYF. In nucleotides, the CDR3 is TGCAGCGTTGAATACACCGAAATGGTCACAGATACGCAGTATTTT.

The chain couples TRBV2 to TRBJ1-5; D perhaps matches TRBD1 (6 bases). Germline CDR1 is SNHLY and CDR2 is FYNNEI. The V end lost 6 bases, the J end lost 7 bases, and 13 bases lay between the germline ends. The CDR3 totals 13 residues. CDR3: CASRNHREQPQHF. The CDR3, as DNA: TGTGCCAGCAGGAACCACAGGGAGCAGCCCCAGCATTTT.

CDR3 in amino acids: CASWRSSYNSPLHF. The CDR3 DNA sequence: TGTGCCAGCTGGAGGAGCTCCTATAATTCACCCCTCCACTTT. The V gene is TRBV6-5, the J gene TRBJ1-6, with no clear D. Germline CDR1 and CDR2: MNHEY and SVGAGI. This CDR3 spans 14 amino acids. Trimming stripped 8 bases from V and 0 bases from J, with 8 bases between.

This sequence joins TRBV11-2 and TRBJ1-1; D is unclear. The CDR3 is 13 residues long. Germline CDR1 is SGHAT and CDR2 is FQNNGV. Trimming removed 1 base at V and 2 bases at J, with 5 bases between. CDR3 region: CASSLAGNTEAFF. Written as DNA, the CDR3 is TGTGCCAGCAGCTTAGCCGGTAACACTGAAGCTTTCTTT. The complete variable domain, with remaining parts taken from reference TRBV11-2 and TRBJ1-1, reads EAGVAQSPRYKIIEKRQSVAFWCNPISGHATLYWYQQILGQGPKLLIQFQNNGVVDDSQLPKDRFSAERLKGVDSTLKIQPAKLEDSAVYLCASSLAGNTEAFFGQGTRLTVV.

This chain connects TRBV5-1 to TRBJ1-3, with a tentative D call TRBD1 (5 bases). V lost 5 bases and J lost 2, with 8 bases in between. The CDR3 totals 13 residues. Germline V gene data show CDR1 as SGHRS and CDR2 as YFSETQ. The DNA for the CDR3 is TGCGCCAGCAGGGCAGGGACTGGAAACACCATATATTTT. It codes for CASRAGTGNTIYF.

The J gene is TRBJ1-2, the V gene TRBV10-1; D gene ambiguous. The length of the CDR3 is 14 residues. The germline CDR1 and CDR2 sequences are WNHNN and SYGVQD (reference sequence). The V gene lost 3 bases and the J gene lost 0 bases, with 8 bases spanning the gap. DNA for the CDR3: TGCGCCAGCAGTGAAACAGAAACTAACTATGGCTACACCTTC. Translation gives CASSETETNYGYTF.

The J gene is TRBJ2-7, the V gene TRBV5-1, with 10 bases that match TRBD2. Per the germline V gene, CDR1 is SGHRS and CDR2 is YFSETQ. The CDR3 has 15 residues. The V segment lost 0 bases and the J segment 7 bases; nucleotides outside the gene matches: 7. The CDR3, as DNA: TGCGCCAGCAGCTTGGTAGCTAGCGGGGGATATGAGCAGTACTTC. The encoded protein is CASSLVASGGYEQYF.

The rearrangement links TRBV27 to TRBJ1-4; no reliable D call. The CDR3 length is 15 residues. Per the germline V gene, CDR1 is MNHEY and CDR2 is SMNVEV (reference sequence). V was shortened by 0 bases and J by 6 bases, with 11 bases between the two germline ends. CDR3 in DNA: TGTGCCAGCAGTTTATCGGCCGCCGAGGATGAAAAACTGTTTTTT. This codes for CASSLSAAEDEKLFF.

V and J are TRBV10-3 and TRBJ1-2; the match to TRBD1 covers 8 bases. After removal of 8 bases from V and 3 bases from J, the junction contained 2 bases not matched to a gene. Germline V CDR1 and CDR2: ENHRY, SYGVKD. The CDR3 has 12 amino acids. The CDR3 is CAILDRDYGYTF. The DNA for the CDR3 is TGTGCCATCTTGGACAGGGACTATGGCTACACCTTC.